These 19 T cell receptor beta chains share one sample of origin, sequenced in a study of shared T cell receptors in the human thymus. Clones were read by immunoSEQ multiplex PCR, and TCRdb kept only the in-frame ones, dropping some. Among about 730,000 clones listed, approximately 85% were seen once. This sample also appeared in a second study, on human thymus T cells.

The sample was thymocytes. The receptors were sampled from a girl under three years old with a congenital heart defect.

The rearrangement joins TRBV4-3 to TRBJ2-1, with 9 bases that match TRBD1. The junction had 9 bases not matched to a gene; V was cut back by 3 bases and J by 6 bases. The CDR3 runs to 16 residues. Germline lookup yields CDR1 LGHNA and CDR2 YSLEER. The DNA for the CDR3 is TGCGCCAGCAGCCAGGTGGACAGGGGAATGTCCAATGAGCAGTTCTTC. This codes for CASSQVDRGMSNEQFF.

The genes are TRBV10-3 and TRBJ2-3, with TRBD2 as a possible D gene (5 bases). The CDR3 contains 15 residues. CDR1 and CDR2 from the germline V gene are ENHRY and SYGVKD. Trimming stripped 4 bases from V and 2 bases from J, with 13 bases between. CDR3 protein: CAISAPGYNTDTQYF. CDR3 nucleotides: TGTGCCATCAGTGCGCCGGGATATAACACAGATACGCAGTATTTT.

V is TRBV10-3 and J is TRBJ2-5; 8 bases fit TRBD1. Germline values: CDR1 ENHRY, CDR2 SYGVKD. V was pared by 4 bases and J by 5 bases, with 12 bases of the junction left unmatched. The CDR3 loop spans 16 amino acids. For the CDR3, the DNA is TGTGCCATCAGTGTTGGGACAGGCCTTGGCGGGGAGACCCAGTACTTC. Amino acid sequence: CAISVGTGLGGETQYF.

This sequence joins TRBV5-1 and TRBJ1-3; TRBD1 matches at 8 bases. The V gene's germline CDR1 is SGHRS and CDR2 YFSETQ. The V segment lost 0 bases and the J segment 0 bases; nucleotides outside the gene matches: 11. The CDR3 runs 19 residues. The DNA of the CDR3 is TGCGCCAGCAGCTTGGGGACAGGGTACCCACCTAGCTCTGGAAACACCATATATTTT. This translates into CASSLGTGYPPSSGNTIYF.

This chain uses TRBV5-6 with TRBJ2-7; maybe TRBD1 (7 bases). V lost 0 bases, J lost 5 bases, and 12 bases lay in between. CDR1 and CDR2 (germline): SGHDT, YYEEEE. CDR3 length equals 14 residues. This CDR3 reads CASSLAGGLNEQYF. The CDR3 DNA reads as TGTGCCAGCAGCTTGGCAGGGGGGTTAAACGAGCAGTACTTC.

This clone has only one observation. CDR3: CASSQDPGGEDTEAFF. CDR3 nucleotide sequence: TGCGCCAGCAGCCAAGACCCAGGGGGCGAGGACACTGAAGCTTTCTTT. The V and J genes are TRBV4-1 and TRBJ1-1; 8 bases map to TRBD1. CDR1 is MGHRA, CDR2 YSYEKL, per germline. This CDR3 region has 16 residues. V shed 0 bases, J shed 3 bases, and the junction held 6 bases outside the gene matches.

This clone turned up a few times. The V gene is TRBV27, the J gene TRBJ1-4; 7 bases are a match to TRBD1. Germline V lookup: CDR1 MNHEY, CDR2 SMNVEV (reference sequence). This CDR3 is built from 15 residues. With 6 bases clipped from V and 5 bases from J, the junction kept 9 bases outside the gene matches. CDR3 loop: CASSRQGHWNEKLFF. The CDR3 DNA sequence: TGTGCCAGCAGCAGACAGGGACATTGGAATGAAAAACTGTTTTTT.

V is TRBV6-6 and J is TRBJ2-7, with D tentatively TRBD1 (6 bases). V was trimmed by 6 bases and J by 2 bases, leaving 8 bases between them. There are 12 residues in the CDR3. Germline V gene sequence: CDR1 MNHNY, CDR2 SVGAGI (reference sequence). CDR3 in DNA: TGTGCCAGCAGCGACAGGACCTACGAGCAGTACTTC. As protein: CASSDRTYEQYF.

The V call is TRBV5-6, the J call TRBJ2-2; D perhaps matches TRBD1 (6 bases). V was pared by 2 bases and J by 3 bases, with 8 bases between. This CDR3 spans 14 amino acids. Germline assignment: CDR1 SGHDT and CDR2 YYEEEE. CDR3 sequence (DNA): TGTGCCAGCAGCTTACAGGGAGACACCGGGGAGCTGTTTTTT. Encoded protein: CASSLQGDTGELFF.

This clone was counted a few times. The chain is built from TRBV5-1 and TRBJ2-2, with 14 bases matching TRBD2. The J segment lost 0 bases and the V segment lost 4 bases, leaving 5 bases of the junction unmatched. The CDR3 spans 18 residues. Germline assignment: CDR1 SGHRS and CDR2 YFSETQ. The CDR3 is CASSPGTSGGSNTGELFF. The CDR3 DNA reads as TGCGCCAGCAGCCCGGGGACTAGCGGGGGCTCGAACACCGGGGAGCTGTTTTTT.

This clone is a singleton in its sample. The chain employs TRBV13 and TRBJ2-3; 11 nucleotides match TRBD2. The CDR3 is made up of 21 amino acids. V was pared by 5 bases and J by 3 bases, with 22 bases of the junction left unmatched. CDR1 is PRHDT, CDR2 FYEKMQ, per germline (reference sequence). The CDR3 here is CASSPLRASGGPRGWTDTQYF. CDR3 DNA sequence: TGTGCCAGCAGCCCCCTCAGGGCTAGCGGGGGGCCAAGGGGCTGGACAGATACGCAGTATTTT. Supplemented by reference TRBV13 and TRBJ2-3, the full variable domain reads AAGVIQSPRHLIKEKRETATLKCYPIPRHDTVYWYQQGPGQDPQFLISFYEKMQSDKGSIPDRFSAQQFSDYHSELNMSSLELGDSALYFCASSPLRASGGPRGWTDTQYFGPGTRLTVL.

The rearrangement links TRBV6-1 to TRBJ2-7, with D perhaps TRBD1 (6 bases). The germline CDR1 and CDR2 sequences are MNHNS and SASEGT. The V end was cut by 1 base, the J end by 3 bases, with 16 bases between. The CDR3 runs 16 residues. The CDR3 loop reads CASSEDPPDSFYEQYF. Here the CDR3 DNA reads TGTGCCAGCAGTGAAGACCCTCCGGACAGCTTCTACGAGCAGTACTTC.

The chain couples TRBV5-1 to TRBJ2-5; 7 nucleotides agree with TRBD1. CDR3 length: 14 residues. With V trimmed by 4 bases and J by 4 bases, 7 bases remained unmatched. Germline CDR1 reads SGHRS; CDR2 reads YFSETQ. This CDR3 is CASSHRDRIETQYF. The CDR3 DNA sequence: TGCGCCAGCAGCCACCGGGACAGAATAGAGACCCAGTACTTC.

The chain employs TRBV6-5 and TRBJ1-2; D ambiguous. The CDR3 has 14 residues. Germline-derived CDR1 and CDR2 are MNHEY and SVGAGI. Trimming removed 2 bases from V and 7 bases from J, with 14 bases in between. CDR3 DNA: TGTGCCAGCAGTTACCGTCAGAACAATCCTGGCTACACCTTC. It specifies CASSYRQNNPGYTF.

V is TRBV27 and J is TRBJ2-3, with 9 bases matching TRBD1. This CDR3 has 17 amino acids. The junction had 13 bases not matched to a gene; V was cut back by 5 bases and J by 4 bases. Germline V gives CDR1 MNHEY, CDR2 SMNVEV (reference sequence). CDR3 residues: CASSLPAGDRVPDTQYF. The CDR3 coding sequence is TGTGCCAGCAGTCTGCCCGCCGGGGACAGGGTGCCAGATACGCAGTATTTT.

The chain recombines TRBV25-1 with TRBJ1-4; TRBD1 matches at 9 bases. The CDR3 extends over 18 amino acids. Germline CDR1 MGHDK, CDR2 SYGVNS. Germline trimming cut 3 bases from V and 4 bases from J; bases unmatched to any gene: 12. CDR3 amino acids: CASSDHRQQGAGNEKLFF. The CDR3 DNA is TGTGCCAGCAGTGATCACCGCCAACAGGGGGCTGGTAATGAAAAACTGTTTTTT.

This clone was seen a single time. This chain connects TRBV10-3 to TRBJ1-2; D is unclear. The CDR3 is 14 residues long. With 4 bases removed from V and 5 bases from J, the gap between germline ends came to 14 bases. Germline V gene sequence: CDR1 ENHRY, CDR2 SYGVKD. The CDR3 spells CAISADDGLYGYTF. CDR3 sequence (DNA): TGTGCCATCAGTGCAGACGACGGACTATATGGCTACACCTTC.

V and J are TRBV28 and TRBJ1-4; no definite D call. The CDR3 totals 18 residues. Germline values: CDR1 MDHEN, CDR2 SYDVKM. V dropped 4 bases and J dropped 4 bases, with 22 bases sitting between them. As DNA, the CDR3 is TGTGCCAGCAGTTCCACGAAAGGAACGACTATCATTAATGAAAAACTGTTTTTT. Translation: CASSSTKGTTIINEKLFF.

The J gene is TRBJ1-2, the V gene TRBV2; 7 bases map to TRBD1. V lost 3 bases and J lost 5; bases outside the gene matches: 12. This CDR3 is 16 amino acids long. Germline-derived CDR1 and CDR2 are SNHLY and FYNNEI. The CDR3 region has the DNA TGTGCCAGCAGTGAGACAGGGCAGGATCTATGGTATGGCTACACCTTC. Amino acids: CASSETGQDLWYGYTF. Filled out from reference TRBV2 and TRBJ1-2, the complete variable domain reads EPEVTQTPSHQVTQMGQEVILRCVPISNHLYFYWYRQILGQKVEFLVSFYNNEISEKSEIFDDQFSVERPDGSNFTLKIRSTKLEDSAMYFCASSETGQDLWYGYTFGSGTRLTVV.